The 11 T cell receptor beta chains listed next were all sequenced from one sample in a study of T cell responses to AZD1222 COVID-19 vaccine. Sequenced by immunoSEQ multiplex PCR; TCRdb stores in-frame clones only, minus some. Of 150,000 or so clones listed, about 88% are singletons. The sample here was peripheral blood, taken on day 0 of AZD1222 vaccination. The source of these receptors is an adult in good health.

The CDR3 is CASSTGRGYEQYF. The CDR3, as DNA: TGTGCCAGCTCGACGGGTCGGGGCTACGAGCAGTACTTC. The chain uses TRBV18 and TRBJ2-7, with D perhaps TRBD2 (5 bases). This CDR3 has 13 amino acids. Germline loops: CDR1 KGHSH, CDR2 LQKENI. Trimming removed 6 bases from V and 3 bases from J, with 12 bases in between.

This chain connects TRBV10-3 to TRBJ2-7; 9 positions agree with TRBD1. The germline gives CDR1 ENHRY, CDR2 SYGVKD. This CDR3 is built from 16 residues. V shed 2 bases and J 4 bases; nucleotides not matched to a gene: 9. CDR3 amino acids: CAISEPSGTGIYEQYF. For the CDR3, the DNA is TGTGCCATCAGTGAGCCCTCCGGGACAGGGATATACGAGCAGTACTTC.

The chain employs TRBV6-5 and TRBJ2-2, with TRBD2 identical over 7 bases. Losses at the gene ends were 6 bases for V and 6 bases for J; bases not matched to a gene: 7. CDR1 is MNHEY, CDR2 SVGAGI, per germline. This CDR3 has 14 residues. CDR3 in amino acids: CASRLTSAPGELFF. CDR3 bases: TGTGCCAGCAGACTTACTAGCGCCCCCGGGGAGCTGTTTTTT.

The chain has TRBV24-1 and TRBJ1-1; D is unresolved. The CDR3 loop spans 13 amino acids. Trimming shortened V by 3 bases and J by 4 bases, and 8 bases separated the two germline ends. Germline V gives CDR1 KGHDR, CDR2 SFDVKD. The DNA of the CDR3 is TGTGCCACCAGTGATGAGTTGGTCACTGAAGCTTTCTTT. Its translation: CATSDELVTEAFF.

The CDR3 nucleotides are TGCGCCAGCAGCTTCCAGAGGGATGGCTACACCTTC. Translated: CASSFQRDGYTF. The chain has TRBV5-1 and TRBJ1-2; D gene unclear. Trimming cost V 2 bases and J 6 bases, with 8 bases left between them. This CDR3 has 12 residues. Looked up from germline, CDR1 is SGHRS and CDR2 is YFSETQ.

This clone occurred once. The gene calls are TRBV5-4 and TRBJ2-7; 12 nucleotides agree with TRBD1. V was pared by 3 bases and J by 5 bases, with 6 bases of the junction left unmatched. The CDR3 loop spans 15 amino acids. From germline, CDR1 is SGHNT and CDR2 YYREEE (reference sequence). Here the CDR3 DNA reads TGTGCCAGCAGCTCGATGGGACAGGGGGCCCACGAGCAGTACTTC. Encoded protein: CASSSMGQGAHEQYF.

The genes are TRBV15 and TRBJ2-7; D possibly uses TRBD1 or TRBD2 (5 bases each). The V gene lost 1 base and the J gene lost 3 bases, with 13 bases spanning the gap. The CDR3 covers 15 residues. Looked up from germline, CDR1 is LNHNV and CDR2 is YYDKDF (reference sequence). Written as DNA, the CDR3 is TGTGCCACCAGCAGAGGGGGCTGGGGAGACTACGAGCAGTACTTC. This translates into CATSRGGWGDYEQYF.

V usage is TRBV21-1 and J usage is TRBJ2-3; the D call of TRBD2 is as the table states it, not checked on the DNA. TRBV21-1 is described as a pseudogene. The CDR3 totals 14 residues. This CDR3 is CATMTSTSTDTQYF. The CDR3 DNA reads as TGTGCCACCATGACTAGCACTAGCACAGATACGCAGTATTTT.

V gene TRBV11-3 combines with J gene TRBJ2-7; D is unresolved. The V end was cut by 4 bases, the J end by 6 bases, with 10 bases between. The CDR3 is 12 residues long. CDR1 SGHNT and CDR2 YENEEA come from the germline V gene. CDR3 sequence reads: CASSSVVSEQYF. CDR3 nucleotides: TGTGCCAGCAGCTCCGTAGTCAGCGAGCAGTACTTC.

The CDR3 nucleotides are TGTGCCAGCTCCCACGACCGGAGGAATTCACCCCTCCACTTT. It encodes CASSHDRRNSPLHF. The V and J genes are TRBV18 and TRBJ1-6, with unresolved D. The CDR3 runs to 14 residues. V lost 6 bases, J lost 7 bases, and 13 bases lay in between. CDR1 is KGHSH and CDR2 is LQKENI in the germline V gene.

CDR3 nucleotides: TGTGCCAGCAGCAACCGGGCAACAGGGATGGGCACTGAAGCTTTCTTT. Amino acids: CASSNRATGMGTEAFF. This chain links TRBV7-9 with TRBJ1-1; possibly TRBD1 for D (6 bases). The germline V and J ends were trimmed by 5 bases and 4 bases, with 20 bases remaining between them. CDR1 and CDR2 from the germline V gene are SEHNR and FQNEAQ (reference sequence). The CDR3 runs to 16 residues.